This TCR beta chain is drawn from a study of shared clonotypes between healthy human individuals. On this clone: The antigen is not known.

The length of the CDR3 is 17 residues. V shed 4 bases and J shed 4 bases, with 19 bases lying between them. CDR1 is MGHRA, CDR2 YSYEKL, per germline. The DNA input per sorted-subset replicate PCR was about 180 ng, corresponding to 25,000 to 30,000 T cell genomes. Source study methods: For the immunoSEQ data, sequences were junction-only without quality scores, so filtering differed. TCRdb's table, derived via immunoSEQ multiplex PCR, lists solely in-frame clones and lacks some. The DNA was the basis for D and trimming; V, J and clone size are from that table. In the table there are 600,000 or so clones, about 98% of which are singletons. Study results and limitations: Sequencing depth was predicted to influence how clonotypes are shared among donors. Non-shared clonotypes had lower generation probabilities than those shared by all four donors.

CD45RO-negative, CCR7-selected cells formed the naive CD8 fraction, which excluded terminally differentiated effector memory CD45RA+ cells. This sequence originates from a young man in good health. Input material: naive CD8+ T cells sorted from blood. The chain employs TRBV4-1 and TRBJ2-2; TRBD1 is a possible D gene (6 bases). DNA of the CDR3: TGCGCCAGCAGCCTTCCATCGACAGGAACGAGCACCGGGGAGCTGTTTTTT. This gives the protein CASSLPSTGTSTGELFF.